This T cell receptor (beta chain) was sequenced during a study of T-cell reconstitution after alpha-beta-depleted transplantation in children. Unique molecular identifiers were incorporated during preparation of the TCRbeta library. TCRdb reprocessed the PCR reads with MiXCR, giving one entry per CDR3 protein. The data show 85,000 to 120,000 distinct CDR3 sequences, approximately 8% seen once. Concerning this clonotype itself: No antigen is known for it.

Whole-study findings and limits: TCRbeta diversity was high at day 60 in some patients (a result of surviving recipient T cells and thymic progenitors). T-cell numbers and diversity one year post-transplant derived largely from freshly generated T cells. As was reported, about two months after transplant, alpha-beta T cells came from several hundred expanded graft clones.

This TCR was sampled from a boy aged 2 to 10 with acute lymphoblastic leukemia, due to receive a stem cell transplant. The sample in question was PBMCs, obtained before TCRalphabeta/CD19-depleted stem cell transplant.

The CDR3: CASSLFVGSNQPQHF. The CDR3 nucleotides read TGTGCCAGCAGCTTGTTCGTGGGGTCCAATCAGCCCCAGCATTTT. This rearrangement joins TRBV5-6 to TRBJ1-5; D gene ambiguous. This CDR3 comprises 15 residues. Germline assignment: CDR1 SGHDT and CDR2 YYEEEE. The V and J ends lost 1 base and 3 bases respectively, with 11 bases between them.